Sequencing of this TCR beta chain was carried out in a study of shared clonotypes between healthy human individuals. Study background: The cohort comprised a couple of women and a few men. Their ages spanned 18 to 49 years. General study points: Against clonotypes common to all four donors, non-shared ones had lower generation probabilities.

As regards this clone: Its cognate antigen is unknown. Within the sample, other DNA sequences also encode this same CDR3.

The CDR3 contains 12 residues. The junction had 1 base not matched to a gene; V was cut back by 8 bases and J by 2 bases. The germline CDR1 and CDR2 sequences are ENHRY and SYGVKD. As processed by the authors: Filtering differed since immunoSEQ provided only junctions, with no quality scores. TCRdb keeps only in-frame clones here, not all; method: immunoSEQ multiplex PCR. That table supplies the V and J calls and clone size; D and trimming were determined from the DNA. This sample has approximately 2.5 million clones, with around 94% found just once. The study drew its donors from healthy HIV-negative adults without recent acute infections or vaccinations.

The chain uses TRBV10-3 and TRBJ2-5; TRBD1 aligns across 8 bases. Specimen: naive CD4+ T cells sorted from blood. Subset noted: CD45RA+ positively selected. The clonotype originates from a man younger than 30 in good health. CDR3 amino acids: CAIGTGQETQYF. CDR3 nucleotide sequence: TGTGCCATCGGGACAGGACAAGAGACCCAGTACTTC.